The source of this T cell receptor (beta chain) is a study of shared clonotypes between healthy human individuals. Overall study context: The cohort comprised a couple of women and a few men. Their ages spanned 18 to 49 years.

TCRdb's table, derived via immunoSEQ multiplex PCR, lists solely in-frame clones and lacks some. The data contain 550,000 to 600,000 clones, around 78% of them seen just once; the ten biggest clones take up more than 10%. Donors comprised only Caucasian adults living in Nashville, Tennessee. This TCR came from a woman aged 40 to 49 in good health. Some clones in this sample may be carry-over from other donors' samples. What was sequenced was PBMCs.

CDR3 amino acids: CSVPGLAANIQYF. In DNA form, the CDR3 reads TGCAGCGTCCCAGGACTAGCGGCAAACATTCAGTACTTC. V and J are TRBV29-1 and TRBJ2-4; TRBD2 matches at 10 bases. Germline V lookup: CDR1 SQVTM, CDR2 ANQGSEA. The CDR3 has 13 residues. With V trimmed by 6 bases and J by 6 bases, 5 bases remained unmatched.